A selection of T cell receptor beta chains follows, all from one sample in a study of T-cell reconstitution after alpha-beta-depleted transplantation in children. One entry per CDR3 protein results from TCRdb running MiXCR on the PCR reads. The sample contains 800,000 to 1,000,000 distinct CDR3 sequences, roughly 29% of which appear only once. The source material was PBMCs, mostly from graft donor cells, sampled 360 days after TCRalphabeta/CD19-depleted stem cell transplant. These receptor sequences come from a boy in the first two years of life who had a stem cell transplant for SCID, so the T cells may come from the graft donor. Each CDR3 is given with its conserved first and last residue. The D gene is left open where the match is weak. Size is omitted from some rows. Given values are once, few, many or a class for expanded clones.

len | d_gene | abundance | j_gene | v_gene | CDR3aa | CDR3nt
15 | . | few | TRBJ2-2 | TRBV4-3 | CASSQEQANTGELFF | TGCGCCAGCAGCCAAGAACAGGCAAACACCGGGGAGCTGTTTTTT
15 | TRBD1 | . | TRBJ2-1 | TRBV7-2 | CASRVTGGILGEQFF | TGTGCCAGCAGAGTGACAGGGGGTATTTTGGGTGAGCAGTTCTTC
14 | . | few | TRBJ2-3 | TRBV9 | CASSVDGRVGTQYF | TGTGCCAGCAGCGTAGACGGCAGGGTTGGTACGCAGTATTTT
17 | TRBD2 | few | TRBJ2-5 | TRBV11-2 | CASSRILAGGPKETQYF | TGTGCCAGCAGCCGGATTCTAGCGGGGGGGCCGAAAGAGACCCAGTACTTC
14 | . | . | TRBJ2-7 | TRBV25-1 | CASTRGDSPYEQYF | TGTGCCAGCACCCGGGGGGACAGTCCCTACGAGCAGTACTTC
16 | . | few | TRBJ2-1 | TRBV5-1 | CASSLAGTSVYNEQFF | TGCGCCAGCAGCTTGGCCGGGACGTCGGTCTACAATGAGCAGTTCTTC
13 | . | . | TRBJ1-2 | TRBV20-1 | CSATDRPNYGYTF | TGCAGTGCTACAGACAGGCCCAACTATGGCTACACCTTC
12 | . | few | TRBJ2-1 | TRBV12-3/TRBV12-4 | CASSLDVNEQFF | TGTGCCAGCAGTCTTGACGTCAATGAGCAGTTCTTC
13 | . | few | TRBJ1-1 | TRBV7-2 | CASSKGRLAEAFF | TGTGCCAGCAGCAAAGGGAGGTTGGCTGAAGCTTTCTTT
17 | TRBD2 | . | TRBJ2-2 | TRBV9 | CASSVVASGANTGELFF | TGTGCCAGCAGCGTAGTAGCTAGCGGGGCGAACACCGGGGAGCTGTTTTTT
16 | TRBD1 | . | TRBJ2-2 | TRBV20-1 | CSARPRYRGLAGELFF | TGCAGTGCTAGACCCCGTTACAGGGGGCTTGCCGGGGAGCTGTTTTTT
14 | . | few | TRBJ1-1 | TRBV5-1 | CASREAALNTEAFF | TGCGCCAGCAGAGAGGCCGCTCTGAACACTGAAGCTTTCTTT
16 | TRBD1 | . | TRBJ2-1 | TRBV29-1 | CSVVGDHRGRSNEQFF | TGCAGCGTTGTTGGCGACCACAGGGGGCGAAGCAATGAGCAGTTCTTC
13 | . | few | TRBJ1-5 | TRBV6-2/TRBV6-3 | CASSYREDQPQHF | TGTGCCAGCAGTTACAGGGAGGATCAGCCCCAGCATTTT
13 | . | . | TRBJ1-4 | TRBV6-1 | CASSRGYNEKLFF | TGTGCCAGCAGTCGGGGATATAATGAAAAACTGTTTTTT
15 | . | . | TRBJ1-4 | TRBV5-5 | CASSSWTVPNEKLFF | TGTGCCAGCAGCTCATGGACAGTCCCTAATGAAAAACTGTTTTTT
16 | . | . | TRBJ2-1 | TRBV20-1 | CSAIGLGVFSYNEQFF | TGCAGTGCTATAGGTCTGGGGGTCTTCTCCTACAATGAGCAGTTCTTC
17 | . | few | TRBJ2-5 | TRBV10-3 | CAISESGLGSGGETQYF | TGTGCCATCAGTGAGTCTGGATTAGGGTCTGGGGGCGAGACCCAGTACTTC
15 | . | . | TRBJ1-3 | TRBV28 | CASRPGTSSGNTIYF | TGTGCCAGCAGGCCTGGGACAAGCTCTGGAAACACCATATATTTT
14 | . | few | TRBJ1-1 | TRBV5-1 | CASSSRVLGTEAFF | TGCGCCAGCAGCTCCAGGGTCCTCGGCACTGAAGCTTTCTTT
17 | TRBD2 | . | TRBJ2-7 | TRBV4-1 | CASSQDNSGGRYYEQYF | TGCGCCAGCAGCCAAGATAATAGCGGGGGCCGCTACTACGAGCAGTACTTC
16 | TRBD2 | . | TRBJ2-7 | TRBV5-1 | CASSPALAGVPYEQYF | TGCGCCAGCAGCCCTGCGCTAGCGGGGGTACCCTACGAGCAGTACTTC
16 | . | . | TRBJ2-2 | TRBV5-1 | CASSFEGRPNTGELFF | TGCGCCAGCAGCTTCGAGGGACGACCCAACACCGGGGAGCTGTTTTTT
16 | TRBD1 | many | TRBJ2-7 | TRBV4-1 | CASSQVPGTGLREQYF | TGCGCCAGCAGCCAAGTGCCCGGGACAGGGCTTAGGGAGCAGTACTTC
14 | . | . | TRBJ1-1 | TRBV7-3 | CASRYFSANTEAFF | TGTGCCAGCAGGTATTTCTCGGCGAACACTGAAGCTTTCTTT
18 | . | few | TRBJ1-4 | TRBV4-1 | CASSQGSTRTTTNEKLFF | TGCGCCAGCAGCCAAGGGTCGACAAGGACAACAACTAATGAAAAACTGTTTTTT
18 | . | few | TRBJ2-3 | TRBV11-2 | CASSLRPEPGPRLGTQYF | TGTGCCAGCAGCTTAAGGCCGGAACCGGGTCCCAGGTTGGGTACGCAGTATTTT
14 | . | . | TRBJ1-6 | TRBV3-1 | CASSQVTGVSPLHF | TGTGCCAGCAGCCAAGTCACGGGGGTCTCACCCCTCCACTTT
13 | . | . | TRBJ1-2 | TRBV28 | CASSLLVRGGYTF | TGTGCCAGCAGTTTATTGGTTAGGGGTGGCTACACCTTC
12 | . | few | TRBJ2-7 | TRBV25-1 | CASRGRSYEQYF | TGTGCCAGCCGGGGACGGAGCTACGAGCAGTACTTC
14 | . | . | TRBJ1-5 | TRBV20-1 | CSATNLRSVRPQHF | TGCAGTGCAACAAATCTAAGGAGTGTTCGGCCCCAGCATTTT
17 | TRBD2 | few | TRBJ2-1 | TRBV7-2 | CASSVEASGGSYNEQFF | TGTGCCAGCAGCGTGGAGGCTAGCGGGGGGTCTTACAATGAGCAGTTCTTC
15 | TRBD2 | few | TRBJ2-3 | TRBV20-1 | CSALVLAGSTDTQYF | TGCAGTGCTCTGGTCCTAGCGGGGTCCACAGATACGCAGTATTTT
14 | TRBD1 | many | TRBJ1-1 | TRBV4-3 | CASSPDRAYTEAFF | TGCGCCAGCAGTCCCGACAGGGCCTACACTGAAGCTTTCTTT
14 | . | few | TRBJ2-7 | TRBV28 | CASSPNFITYEQYF | TGTGCCAGCAGTCCGAATTTCATAACCTACGAGCAGTACTTC
14 | TRBD1 | . | TRBJ2-7 | TRBV20-1 | CSASRTGVSYEQYF | TGCAGTGCTAGTCGGACAGGGGTCTCCTACGAGCAGTACTTC
16 | . | few | TRBJ1-5 | TRBV12-3/TRBV12-4 | CASGPRGALSNQPQHF | TGTGCCAGCGGTCCCAGGGGCGCCTTAAGCAATCAGCCCCAGCATTTT
15 | TRBD2 | . | TRBJ2-7 | TRBV6-1 | CASNGGGTNSYEQYF | TGTGCCAGCAACGGGGGGGGGACTAACTCCTACGAGCAGTACTTC
15 | . | . | TRBJ1-1 | TRBV7-2 | CASSLAGGRNTEAFF | TGTGCCAGCAGCTTAGCAGGGGGGAGGAACACTGAAGCTTTCTTT
15 | . | . | TRBJ2-5 | TRBV7-9 | CASSLQVGGWETQYF | TGTGCCAGCAGCTTACAGGTCGGAGGGTGGGAGACCCAGTACTTC
14 | . | few | TRBJ1-5 | TRBV7-8 | CASTLGLFNQPQHF | TGTGCCAGCACCCTCGGGCTGTTCAATCAGCCCCAGCATTTT
16 | TRBD2 | few | TRBJ2-4 | TRBV6-5 | CASSYRRGGPKDIQYF | TGTGCCAGCAGTTATAGGCGCGGGGGGCCCAAGGACATTCAGTACTTC
16 | . | . | TRBJ2-5 | TRBV28 | CASRARQGGRQETQYF | TGTGCCAGCAGAGCCCGTCAGGGGGGGAGGCAAGAGACCCAGTACTTC
16 | . | few | TRBJ1-1 | TRBV7-6 | CASSLFEHRPAMGAFF | TGTGCCAGCAGCTTGTTCGAACACCGCCCCGCCATGGGAGCTTTCTTT
15 | . | . | TRBJ1-6 | TRBV10-3 | CAISGGARASSPLHF | TGTGCCATCAGTGGTGGGGCCAGGGCCTCATCACCCCTCCACTTT